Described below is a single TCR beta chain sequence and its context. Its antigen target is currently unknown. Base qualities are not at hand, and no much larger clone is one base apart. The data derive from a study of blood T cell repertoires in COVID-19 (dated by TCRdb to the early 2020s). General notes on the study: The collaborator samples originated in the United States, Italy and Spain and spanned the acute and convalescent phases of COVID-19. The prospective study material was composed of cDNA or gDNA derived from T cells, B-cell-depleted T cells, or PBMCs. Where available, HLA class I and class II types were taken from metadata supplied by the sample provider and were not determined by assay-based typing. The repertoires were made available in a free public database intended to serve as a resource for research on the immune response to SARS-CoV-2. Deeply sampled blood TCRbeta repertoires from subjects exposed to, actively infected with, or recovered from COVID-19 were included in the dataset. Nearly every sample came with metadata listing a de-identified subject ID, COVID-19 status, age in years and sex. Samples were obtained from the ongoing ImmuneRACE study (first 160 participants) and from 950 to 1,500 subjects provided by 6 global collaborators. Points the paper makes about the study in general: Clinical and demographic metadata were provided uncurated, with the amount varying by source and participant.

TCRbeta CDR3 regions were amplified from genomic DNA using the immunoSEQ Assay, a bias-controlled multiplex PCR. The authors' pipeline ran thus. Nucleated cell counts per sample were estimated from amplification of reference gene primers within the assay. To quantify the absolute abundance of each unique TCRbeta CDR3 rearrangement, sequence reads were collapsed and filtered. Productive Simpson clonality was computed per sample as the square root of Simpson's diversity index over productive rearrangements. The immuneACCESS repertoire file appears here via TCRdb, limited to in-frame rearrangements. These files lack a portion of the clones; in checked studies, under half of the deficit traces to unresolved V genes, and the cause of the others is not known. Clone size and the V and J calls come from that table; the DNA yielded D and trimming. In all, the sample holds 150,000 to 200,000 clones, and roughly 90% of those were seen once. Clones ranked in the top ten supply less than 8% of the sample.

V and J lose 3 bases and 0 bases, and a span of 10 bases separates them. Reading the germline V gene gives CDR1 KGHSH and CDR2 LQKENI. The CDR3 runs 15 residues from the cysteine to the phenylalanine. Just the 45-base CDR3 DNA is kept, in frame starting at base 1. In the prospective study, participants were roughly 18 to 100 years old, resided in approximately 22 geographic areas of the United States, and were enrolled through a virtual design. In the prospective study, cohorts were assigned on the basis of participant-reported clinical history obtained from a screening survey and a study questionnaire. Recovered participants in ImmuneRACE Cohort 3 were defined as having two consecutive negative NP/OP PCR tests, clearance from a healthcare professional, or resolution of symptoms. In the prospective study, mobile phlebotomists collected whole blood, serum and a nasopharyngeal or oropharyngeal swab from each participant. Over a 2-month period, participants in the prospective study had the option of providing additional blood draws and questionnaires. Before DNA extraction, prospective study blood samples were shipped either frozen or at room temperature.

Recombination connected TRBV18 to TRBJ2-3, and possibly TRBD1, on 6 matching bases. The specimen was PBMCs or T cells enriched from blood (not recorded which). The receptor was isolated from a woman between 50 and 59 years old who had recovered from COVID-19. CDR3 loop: CASSPQQGSTDTQYF. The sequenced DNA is TGTGCCAGCTCACCGCAACAGGGTAGCACAGATACGCAGTATTTT.